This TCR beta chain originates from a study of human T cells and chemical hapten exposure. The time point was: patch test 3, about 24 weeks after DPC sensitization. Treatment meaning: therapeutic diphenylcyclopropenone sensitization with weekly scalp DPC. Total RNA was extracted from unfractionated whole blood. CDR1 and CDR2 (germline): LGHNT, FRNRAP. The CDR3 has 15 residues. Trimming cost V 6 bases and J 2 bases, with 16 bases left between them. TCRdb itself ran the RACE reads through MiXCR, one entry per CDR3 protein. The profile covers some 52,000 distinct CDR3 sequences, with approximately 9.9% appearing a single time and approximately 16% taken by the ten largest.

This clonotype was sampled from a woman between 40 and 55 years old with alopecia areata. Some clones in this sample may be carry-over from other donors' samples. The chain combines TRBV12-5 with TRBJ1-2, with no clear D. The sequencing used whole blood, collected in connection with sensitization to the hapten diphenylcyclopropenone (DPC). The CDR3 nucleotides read TGTGCTAGTGGGTCGCTCGAGGAACGGAACTATGGCTACACCTTC. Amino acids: CASGSLEERNYGYTF.